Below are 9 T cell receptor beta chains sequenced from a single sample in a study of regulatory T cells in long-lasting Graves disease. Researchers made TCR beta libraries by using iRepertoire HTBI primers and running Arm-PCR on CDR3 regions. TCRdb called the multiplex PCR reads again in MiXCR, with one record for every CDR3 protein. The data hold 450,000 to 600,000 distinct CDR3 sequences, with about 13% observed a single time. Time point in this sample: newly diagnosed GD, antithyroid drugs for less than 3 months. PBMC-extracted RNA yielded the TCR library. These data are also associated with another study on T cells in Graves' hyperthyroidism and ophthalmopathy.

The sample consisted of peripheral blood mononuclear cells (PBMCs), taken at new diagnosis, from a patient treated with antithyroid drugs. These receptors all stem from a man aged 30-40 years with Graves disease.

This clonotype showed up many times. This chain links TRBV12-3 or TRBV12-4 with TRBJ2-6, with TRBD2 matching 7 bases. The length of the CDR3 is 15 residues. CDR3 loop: CATTLAGAGANVLTF. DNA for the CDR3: TGTGCTACCACTCTGGCGGGGGCTGGGGCCAACGTCCTGACTTTC.

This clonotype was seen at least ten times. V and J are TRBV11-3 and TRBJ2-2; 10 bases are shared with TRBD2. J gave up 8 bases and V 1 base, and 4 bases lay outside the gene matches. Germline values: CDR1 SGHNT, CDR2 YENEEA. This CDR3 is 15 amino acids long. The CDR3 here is CASSLALAGGGELFF. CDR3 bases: TGTGCCAGCAGCTTAGCCTTAGCGGGAGGAGGGGAGCTGTTTTTT.

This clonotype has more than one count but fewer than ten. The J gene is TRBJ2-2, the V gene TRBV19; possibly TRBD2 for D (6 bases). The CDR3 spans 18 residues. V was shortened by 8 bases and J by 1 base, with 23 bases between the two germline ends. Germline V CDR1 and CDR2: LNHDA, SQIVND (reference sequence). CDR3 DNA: TGTGCCAGTTTCGTGGGGAACCCGGGACTGATGAACACCGGGGAGCTGTTTTTT. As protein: CASFVGNPGLMNTGELFF.

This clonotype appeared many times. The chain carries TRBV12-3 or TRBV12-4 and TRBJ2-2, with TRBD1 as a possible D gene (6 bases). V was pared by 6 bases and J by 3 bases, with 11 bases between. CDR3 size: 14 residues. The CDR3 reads CASSLRQDTGELFF. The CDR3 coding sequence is TGTGCCAGCAGCCTCCGACAGGACACCGGGGAGCTGTTTTTT.

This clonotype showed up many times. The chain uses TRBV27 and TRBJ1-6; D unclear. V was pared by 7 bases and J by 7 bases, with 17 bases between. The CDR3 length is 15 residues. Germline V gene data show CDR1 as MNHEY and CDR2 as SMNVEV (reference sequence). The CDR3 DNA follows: TGTGCCAGCACCCCCCGGACCTTCAAAAATTCACCCCTCCACTTT. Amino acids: CASTPRTFKNSPLHF.

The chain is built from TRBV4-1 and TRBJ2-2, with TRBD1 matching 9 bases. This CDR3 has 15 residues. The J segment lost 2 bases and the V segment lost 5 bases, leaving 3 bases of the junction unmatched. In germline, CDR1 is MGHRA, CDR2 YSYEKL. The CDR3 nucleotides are TGCGCCAGCAGCAAGGGACAGGGAAACACCGGGGAGCTGTTTTTT. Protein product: CASSKGQGNTGELFF.

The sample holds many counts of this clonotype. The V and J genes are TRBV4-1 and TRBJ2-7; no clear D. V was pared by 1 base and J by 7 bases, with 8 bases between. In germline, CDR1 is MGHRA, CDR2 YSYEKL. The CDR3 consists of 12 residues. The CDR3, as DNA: TGCGCCAGCAGCCAAGGTCCAGAAGAGCAGTACTTC. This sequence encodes CASSQGPEEQYF.

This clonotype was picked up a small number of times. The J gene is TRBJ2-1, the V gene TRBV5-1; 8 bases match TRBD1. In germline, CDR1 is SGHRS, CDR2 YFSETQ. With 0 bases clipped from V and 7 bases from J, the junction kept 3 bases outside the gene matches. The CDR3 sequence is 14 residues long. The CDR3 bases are TGCGCCAGCAGCTTGGCCCAGGGGGCGAATGAGCAGTTCTTC. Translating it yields CASSLAQGANEQFF.

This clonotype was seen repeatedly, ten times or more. The CDR3 loop reads CSVLTVEAFF. The CDR3 DNA follows: TGCAGCGTTTTGACAGTCGAGGCTTTCTTT. The chain has TRBV29-1 and TRBJ1-1; D perhaps matches TRBD1 (5 bases). Germline V gene lookup returns CDR1 SQVTM and CDR2 ANQGSEA. The CDR3 extends over 10 amino acids. The V and J ends lost 5 bases and 11 bases respectively, with 12 bases between them. Full variable domain (remainder filled in from reference TRBV29-1 and TRBJ1-1): SAVISQKPSRDICQRGTSLTIQCQVDSQVTMMFWYRQQPGQSLTLIATANQGSEATYESGFVIDKFPISRPNLTFSTLTVSNMSPEDSSIYLCSVLTVEAFFGQGTRLTVV.